This T cell receptor beta chain comes out of a study of vaccination and CD4 T cells after COVID-19. About the research overall: Ranging from 14 to 241, the interval between dose two and post-vaccine sampling had a median of approximately 70 days.

The ends lost 1 base at V and 0 bases at J; junction bases unmatched: 7. The V gene's germline CDR1 is SGHTA and CDR2 FQGTGA. The CDR3 extends over 18 amino acids. The Oncomine TCR Beta short-read assay sequenced DNA from cultured CD4+ T cells. One entry per CDR3 protein, called by TCRdb with MiXCR from the PCR reads. The repertoire holds 15,000 to 20,000 distinct CDR3 sequences, with approximately 52% as singletons. Described treatment: roughly nine-day PBMC culture with coronavirus spike peptide pools or control peptides (ViraFEST assay). After expanding antigen-specific T cells with peptide pools, ViraFEST sequenced their TCRs. Cultures of PBMCs, 1.5 million to 2 million per well, were set up with about 10 IU/ml IL-2 and around 9.7 ug/ml peptide pools. This clonotype was counted between two and nine times. Its specificity is not known.

Sample: CD4+ T cells from blood, cultured in vitro. This sequence joins TRBV7-3 and TRBJ2-2, with 8 nucleotides matching TRBD2. This TCR derives from a human donor who had recovered from COVID-19. The CDR3 nucleotides read TGTGCCAGCAGCTTAATGGCCCCAGCGGGGGCGAACACCGGGGAGCTGTTTTTT. Translating gives CASSLMAPAGANTGELFF.